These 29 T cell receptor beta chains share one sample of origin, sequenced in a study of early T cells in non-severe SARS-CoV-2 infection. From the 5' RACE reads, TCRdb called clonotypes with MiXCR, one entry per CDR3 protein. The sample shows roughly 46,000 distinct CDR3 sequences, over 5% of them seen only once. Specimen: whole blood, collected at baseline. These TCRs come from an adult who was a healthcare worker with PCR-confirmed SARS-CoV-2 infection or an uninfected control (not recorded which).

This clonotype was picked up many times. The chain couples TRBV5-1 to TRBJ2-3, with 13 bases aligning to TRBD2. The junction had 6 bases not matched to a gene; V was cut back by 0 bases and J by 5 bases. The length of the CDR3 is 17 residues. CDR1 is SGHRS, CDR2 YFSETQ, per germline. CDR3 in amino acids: CASSLAVTSGRRDTQYF. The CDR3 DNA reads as TGCGCCAGCAGCTTGGCTGTGACTAGCGGGAGGCGAGATACGCAGTATTTT.

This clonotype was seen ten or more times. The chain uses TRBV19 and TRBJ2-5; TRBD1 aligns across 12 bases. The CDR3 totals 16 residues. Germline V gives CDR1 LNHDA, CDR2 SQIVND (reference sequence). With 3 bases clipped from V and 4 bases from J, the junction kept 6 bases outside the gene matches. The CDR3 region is CASSIGTGGARETQYF. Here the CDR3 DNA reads TGTGCCAGTAGTATTGGGACAGGGGGCGCGAGAGAGACCCAGTACTTC.

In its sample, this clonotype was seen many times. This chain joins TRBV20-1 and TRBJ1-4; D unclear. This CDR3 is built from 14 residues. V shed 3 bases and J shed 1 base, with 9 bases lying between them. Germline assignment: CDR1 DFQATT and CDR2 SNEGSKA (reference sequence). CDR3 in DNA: TGCAGTGCTAGTTCGGCCGTAACTAATGAAAAACTGTTTTTT. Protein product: CSASSAVTNEKLFF.

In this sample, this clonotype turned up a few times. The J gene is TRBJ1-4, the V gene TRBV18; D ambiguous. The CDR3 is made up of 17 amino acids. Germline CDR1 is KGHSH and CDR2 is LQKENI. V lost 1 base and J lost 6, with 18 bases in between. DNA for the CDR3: TGTGCCAGCTCACCACTTAGGTCTCTATCCGGGGATGAAAAACTGTTTTTT. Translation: CASSPLRSLSGDEKLFF.

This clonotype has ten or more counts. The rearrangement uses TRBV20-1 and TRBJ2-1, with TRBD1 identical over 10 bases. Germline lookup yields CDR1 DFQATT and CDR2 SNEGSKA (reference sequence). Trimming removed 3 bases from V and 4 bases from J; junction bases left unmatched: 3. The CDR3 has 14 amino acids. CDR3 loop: CSASRTGGYNEQFF. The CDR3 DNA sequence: TGCAGTGCTAGCAGGACAGGGGGATACAATGAGCAGTTCTTC.

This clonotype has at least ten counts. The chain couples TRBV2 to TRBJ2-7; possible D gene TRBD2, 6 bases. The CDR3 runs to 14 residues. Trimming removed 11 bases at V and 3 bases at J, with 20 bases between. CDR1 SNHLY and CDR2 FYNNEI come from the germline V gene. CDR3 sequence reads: CAGQTRRGFYEQYF. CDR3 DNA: TGTGCCGGTCAGACTAGAAGGGGTTTCTACGAGCAGTACTTC.

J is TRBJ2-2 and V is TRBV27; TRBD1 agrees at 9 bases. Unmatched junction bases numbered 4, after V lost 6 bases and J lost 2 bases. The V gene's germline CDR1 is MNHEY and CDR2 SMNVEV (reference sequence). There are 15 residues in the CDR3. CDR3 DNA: TGTGCCAGCAGGAGGACAGGGGCAAACACCGGGGAGCTGTTTTTT. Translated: CASRRTGANTGELFF.

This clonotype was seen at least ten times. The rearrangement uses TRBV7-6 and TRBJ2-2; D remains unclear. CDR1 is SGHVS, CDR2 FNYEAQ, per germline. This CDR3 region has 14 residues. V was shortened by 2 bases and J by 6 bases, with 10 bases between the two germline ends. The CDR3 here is CASSLNYPPGELFF. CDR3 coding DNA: TGTGCCAGCAGCTTAAACTACCCTCCCGGGGAGCTGTTTTTT. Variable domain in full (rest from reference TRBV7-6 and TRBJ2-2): GAGVSQSPRYKVTKRGQDVALRCDPISGHVSLYWYRQALGQGPEFLTYFNYEAQQDKSGLPNDRFSAERPEGSISTLTIQRTEQRDSAMYRCASSLNYPPGELFFGEGSRLTVL.

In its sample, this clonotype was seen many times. This chain's CDR3 is CASSFGGGGLGETQYF. The CDR3 DNA sequence: TGTGCCAGCAGTTTTGGTGGGGGGGGCTTAGGAGAGACCCAGTACTTC. This rearrangement joins TRBV27 to TRBJ2-5, with TRBD2 as a possible D gene (7 bases). This CDR3 is 16 amino acids long. Trimming took off 3 bases at V and 4 bases at J, with 18 bases between the two ends. Germline CDR1 MNHEY, CDR2 SMNVEV (reference sequence).

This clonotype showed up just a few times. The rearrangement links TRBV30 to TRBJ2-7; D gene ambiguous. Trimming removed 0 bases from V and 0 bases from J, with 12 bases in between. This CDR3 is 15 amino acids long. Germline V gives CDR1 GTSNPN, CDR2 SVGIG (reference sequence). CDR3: CAWSVPRVNSYEQYF. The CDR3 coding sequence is TGTGCCTGGAGTGTACCTCGGGTTAACTCCTACGAGCAGTACTTC.

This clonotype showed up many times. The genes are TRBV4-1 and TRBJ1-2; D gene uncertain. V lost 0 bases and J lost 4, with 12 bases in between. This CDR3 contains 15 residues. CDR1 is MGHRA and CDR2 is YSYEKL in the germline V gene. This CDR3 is CASSQDLAVPYGYTF. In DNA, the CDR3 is TGCGCCAGCAGCCAAGACCTGGCAGTTCCCTATGGCTACACCTTC.

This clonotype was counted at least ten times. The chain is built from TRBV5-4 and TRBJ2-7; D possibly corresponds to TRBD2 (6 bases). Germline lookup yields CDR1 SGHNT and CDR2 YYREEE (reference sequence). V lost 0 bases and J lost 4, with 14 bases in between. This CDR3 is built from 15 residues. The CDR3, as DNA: TGTGCCAGCAGCTTGGCCAACGGAGGGAGGTACGAGCAGTACTTC. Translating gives CASSLANGGRYEQYF. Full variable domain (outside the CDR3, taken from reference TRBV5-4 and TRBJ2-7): ETGVTQSPTHLIKTRGQQVTLRCSSQSGHNTVSWYQQALGQGPQFIFQYYREEENGRGNFPPRFSGLQFPNYSSELNVNALELDDSALYLCASSLANGGRYEQYFGPGTRLTVT.

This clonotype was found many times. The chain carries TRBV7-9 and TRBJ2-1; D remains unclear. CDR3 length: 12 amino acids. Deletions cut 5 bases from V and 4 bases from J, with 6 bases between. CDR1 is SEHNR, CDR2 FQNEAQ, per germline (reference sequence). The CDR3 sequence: CASSPNYNEQFF. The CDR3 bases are TGTGCCAGCAGCCCAAATTACAATGAGCAGTTCTTC.

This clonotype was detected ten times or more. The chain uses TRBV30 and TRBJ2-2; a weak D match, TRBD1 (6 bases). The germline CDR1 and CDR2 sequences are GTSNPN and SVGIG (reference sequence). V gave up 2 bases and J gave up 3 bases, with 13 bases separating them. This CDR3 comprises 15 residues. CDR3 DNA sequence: TGTGCCTGGAGTCAATTGGGGGCGGACACCGGGGAGCTGTTTTTT. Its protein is CAWSQLGADTGELFF.

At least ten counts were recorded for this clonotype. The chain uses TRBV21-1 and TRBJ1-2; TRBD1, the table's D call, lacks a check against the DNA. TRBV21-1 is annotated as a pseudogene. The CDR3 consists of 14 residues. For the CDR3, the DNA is TGTGCCAGCAGCGGCGCACGAGCCCCCTATGGCTACACCTTC. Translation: CASSGARAPYGYTF.

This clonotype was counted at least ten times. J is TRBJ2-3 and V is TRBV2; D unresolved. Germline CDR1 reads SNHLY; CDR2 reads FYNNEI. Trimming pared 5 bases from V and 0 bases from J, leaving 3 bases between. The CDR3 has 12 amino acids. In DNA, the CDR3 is TGTGCCAGCAGTATTAGCACAGATACGCAGTATTTT. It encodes CASSISTDTQYF. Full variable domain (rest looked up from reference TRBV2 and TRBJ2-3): EPEVTQTPSHQVTQMGQEVILRCVPISNHLYFYWYRQILGQKVEFLVSFYNNEISEKSEIFDDQFSVERPDGSNFTLKIRSTKLEDSAMYFCASSISTDTQYFGPGTRLTVL.

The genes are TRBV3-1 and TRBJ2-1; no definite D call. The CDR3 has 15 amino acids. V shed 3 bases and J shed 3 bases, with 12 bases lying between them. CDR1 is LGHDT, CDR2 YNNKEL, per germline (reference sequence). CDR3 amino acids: CASSHLIGNYNEQFF. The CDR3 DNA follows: TGTGCCAGCAGCCATCTGATAGGAAACTACAATGAGCAGTTCTTC.

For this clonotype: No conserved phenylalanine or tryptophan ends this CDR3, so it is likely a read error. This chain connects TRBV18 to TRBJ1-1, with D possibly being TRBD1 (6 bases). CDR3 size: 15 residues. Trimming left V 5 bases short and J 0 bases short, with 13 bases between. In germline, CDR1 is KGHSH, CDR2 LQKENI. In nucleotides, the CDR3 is TGTGCCAGCTCATCTACCGGGACACTGAACACTGAAGCTTTCCTT. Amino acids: CASSSTGTLNTEAFL.

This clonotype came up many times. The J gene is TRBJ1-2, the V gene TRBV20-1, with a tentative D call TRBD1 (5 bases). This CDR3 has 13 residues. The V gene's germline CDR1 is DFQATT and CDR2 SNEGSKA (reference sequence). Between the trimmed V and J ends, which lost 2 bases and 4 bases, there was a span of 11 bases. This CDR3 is CSARQPGGYGYTF. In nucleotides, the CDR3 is TGCAGTGCTAGACAACCTGGGGGCTATGGCTACACCTTC.

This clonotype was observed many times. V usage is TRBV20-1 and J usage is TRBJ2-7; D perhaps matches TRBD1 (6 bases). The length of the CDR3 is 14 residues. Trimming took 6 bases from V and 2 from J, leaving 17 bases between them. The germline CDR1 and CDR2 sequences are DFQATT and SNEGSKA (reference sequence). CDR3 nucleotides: TGCAGTGCCACAATTCACGGGACACCCTACGAGCAGTACTTC. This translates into CSATIHGTPYEQYF.

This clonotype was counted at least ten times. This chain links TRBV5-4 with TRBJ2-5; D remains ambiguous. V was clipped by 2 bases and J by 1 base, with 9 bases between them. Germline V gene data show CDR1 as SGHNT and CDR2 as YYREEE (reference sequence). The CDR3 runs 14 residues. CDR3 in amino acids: CASSLGSRQETQYF. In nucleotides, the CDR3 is TGTGCCAGCAGCTTAGGGTCCCGCCAAGAGACCCAGTACTTC.

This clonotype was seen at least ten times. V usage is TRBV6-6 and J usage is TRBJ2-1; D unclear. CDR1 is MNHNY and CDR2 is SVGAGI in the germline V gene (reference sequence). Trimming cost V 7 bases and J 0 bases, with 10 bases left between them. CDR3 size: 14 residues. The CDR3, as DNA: TGTGCCAGCACCCTCTCGAGCTCCTACAATGAGCAGTTCTTC. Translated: CASTLSSSYNEQFF.

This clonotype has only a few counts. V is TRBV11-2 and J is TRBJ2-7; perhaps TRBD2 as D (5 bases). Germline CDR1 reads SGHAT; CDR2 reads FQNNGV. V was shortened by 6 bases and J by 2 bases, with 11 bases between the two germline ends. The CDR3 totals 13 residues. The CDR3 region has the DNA TGTGCCAGCAGTCCGGACGGGACCTACGAGCAGTACTTC. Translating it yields CASSPDGTYEQYF.

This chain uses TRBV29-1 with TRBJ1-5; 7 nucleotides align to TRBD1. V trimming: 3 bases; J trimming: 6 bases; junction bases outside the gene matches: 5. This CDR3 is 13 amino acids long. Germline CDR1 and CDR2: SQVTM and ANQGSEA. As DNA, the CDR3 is TGCAGCGTTGAGGCGAGGACAGGTCAGCCCCAGCATTTT. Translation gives CSVEARTGQPQHF.

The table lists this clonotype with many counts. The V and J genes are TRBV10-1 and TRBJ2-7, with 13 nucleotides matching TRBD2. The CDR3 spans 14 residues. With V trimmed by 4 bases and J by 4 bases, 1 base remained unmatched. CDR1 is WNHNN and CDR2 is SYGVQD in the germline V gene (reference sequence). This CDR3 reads CASSGTSGSYEQYF. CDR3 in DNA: TGCGCCAGCAGTGGGACTAGCGGGAGTTACGAGCAGTACTTC.

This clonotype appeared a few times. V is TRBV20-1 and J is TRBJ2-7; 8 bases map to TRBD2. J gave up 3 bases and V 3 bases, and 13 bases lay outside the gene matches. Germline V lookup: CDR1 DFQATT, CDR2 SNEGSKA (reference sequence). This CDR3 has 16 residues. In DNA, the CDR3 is TGCAGTGCTAGGCCTGCCGGTGGTAGCGGGGACTACGAGCAGTACTTC. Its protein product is CSARPAGGSGDYEQYF.

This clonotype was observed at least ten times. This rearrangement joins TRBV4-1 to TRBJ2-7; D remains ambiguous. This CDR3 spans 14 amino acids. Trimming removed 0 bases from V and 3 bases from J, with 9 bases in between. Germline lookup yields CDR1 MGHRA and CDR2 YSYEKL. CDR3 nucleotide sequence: TGCGCCAGCAGCCAAGAAGGGCAGCACTACGAGCAGTACTTC. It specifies CASSQEGQHYEQYF.

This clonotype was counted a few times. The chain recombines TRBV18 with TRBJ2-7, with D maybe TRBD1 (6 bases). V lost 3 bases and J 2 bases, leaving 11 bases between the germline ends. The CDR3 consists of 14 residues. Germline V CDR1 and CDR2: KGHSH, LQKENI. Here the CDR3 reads CASSPQDSTYEQYF. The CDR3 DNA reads TGTGCCAGCTCACCGCAGGACAGCACCTACGAGCAGTACTTC. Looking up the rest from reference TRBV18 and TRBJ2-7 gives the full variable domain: NAGVMQNPRHLVRRRGQEARLRCSPMKGHSHVYWYRQLPEEGLKFMVYLQKENIIDESGMPKERFSAEFPKEGPSILRIQQVVRGDSAAYFCASSPQDSTYEQYFGPGTRLTVT.

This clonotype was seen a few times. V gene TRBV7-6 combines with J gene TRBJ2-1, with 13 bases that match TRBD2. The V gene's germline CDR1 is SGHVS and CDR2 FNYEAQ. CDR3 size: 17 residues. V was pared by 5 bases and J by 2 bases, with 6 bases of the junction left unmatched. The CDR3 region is CASSVGTSGTPYNEQFF. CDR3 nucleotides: TGTGCCAGCAGCGTAGGGACTAGCGGGACACCCTACAATGAGCAGTTCTTC.